This paragraph reports one T cell receptor (beta chain). The antigen is unknown. Trimming pared 3 bases from V and 2 bases from J, leaving 10 bases between. The CDR3 length is 14 residues. CDR1 MDHEN and CDR2 SYDVKM come from the germline V gene. The data derive from a study of T cell responses to AZD1222 COVID-19 vaccine. Notes on the study in general: Clonal diversity was possibly underestimated, and the donors were mostly white British, with more females. Among spike-specific TCRs, nearly half reportedly target unmutated variant regions.

Clones were sequenced by immunoSEQ multiplex PCR, and TCRdb holds only the in-frame ones, with some missing. Here the sample spans some 150,000 clones, approximately 88% being singletons. The gene calls are TRBV28 and TRBJ1-2, with a weak D call TRBD1 (6 bases). The clonotype comes from an adult in good health. Here the sequenced sample was peripheral blood, taken on day 0 of AZD1222 vaccination. Here the CDR3 reads CASSFNDRNYGYTF. In DNA form, the CDR3 reads TGTGCCAGCAGTTTTAATGACAGGAACTATGGCTACACCTTC.